This T cell receptor beta chain emerged from a study of T cell responses to AZD1222 COVID-19 vaccine. Study-level background: Pooled samples include second doses given at about 4 or 12 weeks.

Sequencing used immunoSEQ multiplex PCR; TCRdb keeps in-frame clones, though not all of them. The sample lists more than 85,000 clones, approximately 91% seen once, with approximately 19% in the top ten. The study's findings and limits: As reported, nearly half of all spike-specific TCRs target variant regions that are unmutated. Spike-wide vaccine-associated CD4 TCRs dominated at 160-218 and 743-854.

Regarding this clone: The antigen remains unidentified.

The germline CDR1 and CDR2 sequences are MNHNY and SVGAGI (reference sequence). The CDR3 runs to 17 residues. The V and J ends lost 6 bases and 0 bases respectively, with 18 bases between them. The chain has TRBV6-6 and TRBJ2-1; weak D call: TRBD1 (7 bases). The source is an adult in good health. This sample comprised peripheral blood, obtained on day 0 of AZD1222 vaccination. As DNA, the CDR3 is TGTGCCAGCAGCCGATACGGGCGGGACAGCTCCTACAATGAGCAGTTCTTC. Protein: CASSRYGRDSSYNEQFF.